The 11 T cell receptor beta chains listed next were all sequenced from one sample in a study of cytomegalovirus exposure and HLA in healthy donors. PCR was performed using 60 Vbeta and 13 Jbeta primers. Measured with immunoSEQ multiplex PCR; TCRdb has only the in-frame clones, and not every one. The top ten clones hold 6.3% of a sample with around 120,000 clones, 75% to 80% of them seen once. Sequenced material: PBMCs. The receptors here all came from a woman aged 40 to 50 in good health and CMV-seronegative.

The chain has TRBV23-1 and TRBJ2-1, with 10 bases identical to TRBD1. TRBV23-1 is classed as an ORF, of uncertain function. CDR3 size: 14 residues. V dropped 2 bases and J dropped 7; count of bases not matched to a gene: 2. CDR3 sequence (DNA): TGCGCCAGCAGTCAACCGGGACAGGGGAATGAGCAGTTCTTC. Translated, it gives CASSQPGQGNEQFF.

The rearrangement joins TRBV5-1 to TRBJ2-7, with 9 bases fitting TRBD1. With V trimmed by 3 bases and J by 3 bases, 4 bases remained unmatched. This CDR3 comprises 14 residues. Per the germline V gene, CDR1 is SGHRS and CDR2 is YFSETQ. The CDR3 coding sequence is TGCGCCAGCAGCTGGGGGACAGGGAACTACGAGCAGTACTTC. Its protein product is CASSWGTGNYEQYF.

The chain is built from TRBV5-1 and TRBJ2-3; 11 bases align to TRBD1. V shed 4 bases, J shed 6 bases, and the junction held 7 bases outside the gene matches. This CDR3 contains 15 residues. Looked up from germline, CDR1 is SGHRS and CDR2 is YFSETQ. The chain's CDR3 is CASSLRTGGGDTQYF. In nucleotides, the CDR3 is TGCGCCAGCAGCCTCAGGACAGGGGGCGGTGATACGCAGTATTTT.

The V and J genes are TRBV13 and TRBJ2-1; TRBD2 aligns across 10 bases. V lost 7 bases, J lost 6 bases, and 3 bases stayed unmatched. Germline assignment: CDR1 PRHDT and CDR2 FYEKMQ (reference sequence). The CDR3 spans 13 residues. DNA of the CDR3: TGTGCCAGCACCAGCGGGAGGGCCAATGAGCAGTTCTTC. The encoded protein is CASTSGRANEQFF.

This chain links TRBV28 with TRBJ1-4; 7 bases match TRBD1. The junction had 7 bases not matched to a gene; V was cut back by 2 bases and J by 7 bases. Per germline, CDR1 MDHEN and CDR2 SYDVKM. CDR3 size: 15 residues. The CDR3 loop is CASSLTRGSGEKLFF. The CDR3 DNA reads TGTGCCAGCAGTTTAACCAGGGGGTCGGGTGAAAAACTGTTTTTT.

This clone was seen only once. The J gene is TRBJ2-1, the V gene TRBV5-1, with D perhaps TRBD1 (6 bases). This CDR3 comprises 15 residues. Per germline, CDR1 SGHRS and CDR2 YFSETQ. V was shortened by 0 bases and J by 7 bases, with 14 bases between the two germline ends. The DNA of the CDR3 is TGCGCCAGCAGCTTGGCAGGGGTAACGGTAAATGAGCAGTTCTTC. Translated: CASSLAGVTVNEQFF.

In regard to this clone: Other DNA sequences in this sample translate to the same CDR3. This chain connects TRBV7-9 to TRBJ1-1; a weak D match, TRBD1 (6 bases). V dropped 4 bases and J dropped 3 bases, with 9 bases sitting between them. The CDR3 loop spans 13 amino acids. Germline assignment: CDR1 SEHNR and CDR2 FQNEAQ (reference sequence). The DNA of the CDR3 is TGTGCCAGCAGCTCCACAGGGTACACTGAAGCTTTCTTT. Translation gives CASSSTGYTEAFF.

The chain joins TRBV7-6 to TRBJ2-7; D is possibly TRBD1 (5 bases). Trimming removed 4 bases from V and 2 bases from J, with 12 bases in between. The germline CDR1 and CDR2 sequences are SGHVS and FNYEAQ. The CDR3 runs to 14 residues. In DNA form, the CDR3 reads TGTGCCAGCAGCTACGGGCAGGGCCCCTACGAGCAGTACTTC. Protein sequence: CASSYGQGPYEQYF.

J is TRBJ2-1 and V is TRBV2; 8 bases are shared with TRBD2. V was clipped by 10 bases and J by 3 bases; unmatched bases: 5. The CDR3 runs to 13 residues. Germline loops: CDR1 SNHLY, CDR2 FYNNEI. The CDR3 DNA is TGTGCCACCGGGGGGGCTAGCTACAATGAGCAGTTCTTC. It yields the protein CATGGASYNEQFF.

This clone was observed a single time. The CDR3: CASIRGAGDTEAFF. The CDR3 DNA reads as TGTGCCAGTATCCGGGGGGCGGGCGACACTGAAGCTTTCTTT. V usage is TRBV19 and J usage is TRBJ1-1; a possible D gene is TRBD1 (6 bases). Germline CDR1 is LNHDA and CDR2 is SQIVND (reference sequence). V was cut by 7 bases and J by 3 bases, with 15 bases left in between. CDR3 length equals 14 residues.

The rearrangement uses TRBV7-2 and TRBJ2-1; tentatively, D is TRBD1 (6 bases). CDR1 and CDR2 (germline): SGHTA, FQGNSA. V was trimmed by 4 bases and J by 1 base, leaving 14 bases between them. This CDR3 has 16 residues. The CDR3 sequence is CASSSGRGVSYNEQFF. For the CDR3, the DNA is TGTGCCAGCAGCTCGGGCAGGGGAGTGTCCTACAATGAGCAGTTCTTC. The full variable domain, in which reference TRBV7-2 and TRBJ2-1 provide the parts outside the CDR3, is GAGVSQSPSNKVTEKGKDVELRCDPISGHTALYWYRQSLGQGLEFLIYFQGNSAPDKSGLPSDRFSAERTGGSVSTLTIQRTQQEDSAVYLCASSSGRGVSYNEQFFGPGTRLTVL.